These T cell receptor beta chains were read from a single sample in a study of HIV-infected patients and healthy controls. One entry per CDR3 protein results from TCRdb running MiXCR on the 5' RACE reads. The sample comprises tens of thousands of distinct CDR3 sequences, about a sixth of which are singletons, and approximately 6% rests with the top ten. The specimen sequenced was CD4+ T cells from blood. Source of these receptors: a human donor in good health. The CDR3 runs from the conserved cysteine through the conserved F or W. A D gene is named only where the DNA matches it firmly. Clone size is given for some rows only: seen once, a few or many times, or a class if the clone is expanded.

clone size,J gene,D gene,V gene,CDR3 DNA,CDR3 protein
.,TRBJ1-1,.,TRBV19,TGTGCCAGTAGTAAGCGGCAGAACACTGAAGCTTTCTTT,CASSKRQNTEAFF
few,TRBJ2-2,TRBD2,TRBV30,TGTGCCTGCTCCTCGGCGGGAGGGAACACCGGGGAGCTGTTTTTT,CACSSAGGNTGELFF
few,TRBJ2-7,TRBD1,TRBV29-1,TGCAGCGGGGCCAGACAGGGCTTAAGCTCCTACGAGCAGTACTTC,CSGARQGLSSYEQYF
.,TRBJ1-1,.,TRBV4-2,TGTGCCAGCGTCCCGGGACTGGGGGGTCTCGGGGCTTTCTTT,CASVPGLGGLGAFF
few,TRBJ1-1,.,TRBV12-3/TRBV12-4,TGTGCCAGCAGTTTCAGGGGCTACACTGAAGCTTTCTTT,CASSFRGYTEAFF
.,TRBJ1-1,.,TRBV7-9,TGTGCCAGCAGCCACAAGGGGCTAATCGGCACTGAAGCTTTCTTT,CASSHKGLIGTEAFF
.,TRBJ1-5,.,TRBV29-1,TGCAGCGGAGCGGAAAATAGCAATCAGCCCCAGCATTTT,CSGAENSNQPQHF
few,TRBJ2-1,TRBD2,TRBV12-3/TRBV12-4,TGTGCCAGCAGTGGCTTGGGGACTAGCACCTACAATGAGCAGTTCTTC,CASSGLGTSTYNEQFF
.,TRBJ1-1,TRBD1,TRBV6-6,TGTGCCAGCAGCCCGCCCGGACAGGGTATTCTGAACACTGAAGCTTTCTTT,CASSPPGQGILNTEAFF
few,TRBJ1-2,.,TRBV30,TGTGCCTGGAGTGTGGGCAGCAGGGACTATGGCTACACCTTC,CAWSVGSRDYGYTF
.,TRBJ2-3,.,TRBV19,TGTGCCAGTAGTGGACAGCAAACAGATACGCAGTATTTT,CASSGQQTDTQYF
many,TRBJ1-1,TRBD1,TRBV18,TGTGCCAGCTCACCCCGACAGGGAACCTTATGGGCTGAAGCTTTCTTT,CASSPRQGTLWAEAFF
.,TRBJ1-2,TRBD1,TRBV7-2,TGTGCCAGCAGCCCCGGGACAGGGTGGACTAACTATGGCTACACCTTC,CASSPGTGWTNYGYTF
.,TRBJ2-5,.,TRBV20-1,TGCAGTGCTTTTCAAGAGACCCAGTACTTC,CSAFQETQYF
many,TRBJ2-5,.,TRBV5-5,TGTGCCAGCAGCTACCAACTTGGGCAAGAGACCCAGTACTTC,CASSYQLGQETQYF
few,TRBJ1-1,.,TRBV12-3/TRBV12-4,TGTGCCAGCAGTTTATTTGGGGGGGACGGGGCTTTCTTT,CASSLFGGDGAFF
few,TRBJ2-1,TRBD2,TRBV29-1,TGCAGCGGCCGGGGGACTAGTCCCCATGAGCAGTTCTTC,CSGRGTSPHEQFF
.,TRBJ2-1,.,TRBV7-2,TGTGCCAGCGGGGTCTGGTCCAATGAGCAGTTCTTC,CASGVWSNEQFF
few,TRBJ1-1,.,TRBV19,TGTGCCAGTAGTATAGATCACCGGCCCCGCAGGGGTTACACTGAAGCTTTCTTT,CASSIDHRPRRGYTEAFF
once,TRBJ2-6,.,TRBV19,TGTGCCAGTAGTCCCCCGTTCGTCCGGTATTCCTCTGGGGCCAACGTCCTGACTTTC,CASSPPFVRYSSGANVLTF
many,TRBJ2-7,.,TRBV5-1,TGCGCCAGCAGCTTCGGACCTCAGACGGGCGAGCAGTACTTC,CASSFGPQTGEQYF
few,TRBJ1-1,.,TRBV6-2/TRBV6-3,TGTGCCAGCAGTTACAGGGGACAGAACACTGAAGCTTTCTTT,CASSYRGQNTEAFF
few,TRBJ1-5,.,TRBV20-1,TGCAGTGCTAGACGCCCCGCGGGGGGATTCAATCAGCCCCAGCATTTT,CSARRPAGGFNQPQHF
.,TRBJ2-1,TRBD2,TRBV6-5,TGTGCCAGCAGTTACTTTGGGGGTAGCGGGGGGAACAATGAGCAGTTCTTC,CASSYFGGSGGNNEQFF
.,TRBJ1-2,.,TRBV7-2,TGTGCCAGCGTGGGGGTCAGCTATGGCTACACCTTC,CASVGVSYGYTF
.,TRBJ2-2,TRBD2,TRBV4-2,TGTGCCAGCAGCCAAGTACGGCGGGAGCGAGGTACCGGGGAGCTGTTTTTT,CASSQVRRERGTGELFF
.,TRBJ1-5,.,TRBV11-3,TGTGCCAGCAGCCCTTCCCGACACGCACCCTATAGCAATCAGCCCCAGCATTTT,CASSPSRHAPYSNQPQHF
many,TRBJ2-6,.,TRBV29-1,TGCAGCGGCAGGGAAGCTGGGGCCAACGTCCTGACTTTC,CSGREAGANVLTF
.,TRBJ1-1,.,TRBV6-1,TGTGCCAGCAGTCAATTTGGGGGGGGGACTGAAGCTTTCTTT,CASSQFGGGTEAFF
few,TRBJ2-3,.,TRBV20-1,TGCAGTGCCCAAATTGGGGTCACAGATACGCAGTATTTT,CSAQIGVTDTQYF
few,TRBJ1-6,.,TRBV28,TGTGCCAGCATTCCTGTCACAGGGAGAAATTCACCCCTCCACTTT,CASIPVTGRNSPLHF
.,TRBJ2-7,.,TRBV29-1,TGCAGCGCCTTAAAGGACAGCACCTACGAGCAGTACTTC,CSALKDSTYEQYF
once,TRBJ2-1,TRBD2,TRBV12-3/TRBV12-4,TGTGCCAGCAGGGTGACTAGCGGAGCAAACAATGAGCAGTTCTTC,CASRVTSGANNEQFF
few,TRBJ1-5,TRBD1,TRBV20-1,TGCAGTGCTAGTAGTCGCGAGGGGGCGCGGAATCAGCCCCAGCATTTT,CSASSREGARNQPQHF
.,TRBJ2-3,.,TRBV5-4,TGTGCCAGCAGCTTGGTTTTAGGGACAGATACGCAGTATTTT,CASSLVLGTDTQYF